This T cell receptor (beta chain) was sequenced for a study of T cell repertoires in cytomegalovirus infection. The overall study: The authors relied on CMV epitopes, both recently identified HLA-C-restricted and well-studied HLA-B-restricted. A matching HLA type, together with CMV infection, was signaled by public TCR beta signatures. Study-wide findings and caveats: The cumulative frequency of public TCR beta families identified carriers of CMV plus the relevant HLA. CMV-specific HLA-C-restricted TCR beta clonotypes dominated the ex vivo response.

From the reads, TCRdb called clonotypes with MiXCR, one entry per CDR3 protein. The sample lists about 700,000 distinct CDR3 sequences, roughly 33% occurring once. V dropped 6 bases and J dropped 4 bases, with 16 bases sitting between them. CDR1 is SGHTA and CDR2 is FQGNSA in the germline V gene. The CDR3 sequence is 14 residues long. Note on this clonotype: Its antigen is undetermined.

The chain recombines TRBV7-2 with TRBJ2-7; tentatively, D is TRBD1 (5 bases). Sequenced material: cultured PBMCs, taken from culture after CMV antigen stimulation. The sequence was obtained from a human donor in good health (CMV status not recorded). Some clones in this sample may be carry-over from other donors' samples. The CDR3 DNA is TGTGCCAGCAGTTTAACGACAGATACTTACGAGCAGTACTTC. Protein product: CASSLTTDTYEQYF.